This section outlines one T cell receptor beta chain sequence together with its context. Its antigen is as yet unknown. The sample is drawn from a study of shared clonotypes between healthy human individuals. Study context: CD4 naive and memory got three plates each, CD8 naive two, CD8 memory one.

Sequencing used immunoSEQ multiplex PCR; TCRdb keeps in-frame clones, though not all of them. The sample yields around 510,000 clones, roughly 95% seen once. Study-wide points: The study generally estimated greater richness for naive than memory subsets. The expectation was that sequencing depth would affect clonotype sharing among donors. Apart from blood, nothing was sampled; tissue repertoires likely differ.

V gave up 5 bases and J gave up 4 bases, with 13 bases separating them. The CDR3 consists of 14 residues. Germline V CDR1 and CDR2: SGDLS, YYNGEE. Sequenced material: naive CD4+ T cells sorted from blood. Subset described: CD45RA+ positively selected. The clonotype was recovered from a woman aged 25 to 39 in good health. The chain is built from TRBV9 and TRBJ1-5, with D hard to call. CDR3 sequence reads: CASRDTSPNQPQHF. The CDR3 nucleotides read TGTGCCAGCAGGGATACGAGCCCTAATCAGCCCCAGCATTTT.